What follows are 2 T cell receptor beta chains derived from one specimen sequenced in a study of T cell responses to AZD1222 COVID-19 vaccine. The method was immunoSEQ multiplex PCR; TCRdb's version includes in-frame clones alone and lacks a portion of them. Of roughly 50,000 clones detected, 86% appear once; the ten largest clones hold around 6.5%. Sequencing used peripheral blood, obtained 28 days after the second AZD1222 dose. The receptors shown here come from an adult who received the AZD1222 COVID-19 vaccine.

The genes are TRBV11-3 and TRBJ2-5; D is possibly TRBD2 (5 bases). Germline loops: CDR1 SGHNT, CDR2 YENEEA. V lost 5 bases to trimming and J lost 3 bases, with 16 bases between them. This CDR3 has 15 amino acids. The CDR3 DNA reads TGTGCCAGCAGCCCCAACTCTATCGGGGAAGAGACCCAGTACTTC. It specifies CASSPNSIGEETQYF.

V and J are TRBV7-3 and TRBJ2-7, with 8 bases identical to TRBD1. Germline loops: CDR1 SGHTA, CDR2 FQGTGA. Germline trimming cut 4 bases from V and 7 bases from J; bases unmatched to any gene: 9. This CDR3 has 14 amino acids. Here the CDR3 DNA reads TGTGCCAGCAGCTCCTGGGACAGGCCCGGGGAGCAGTACTTC. Amino acids: CASSSWDRPGEQYF.